One and the same sample provided the 3 T cell receptor beta chains below, sequenced in a study of regulatory T cells in long-lasting Graves disease. Time point defined: newly diagnosed GD, antithyroid drugs for less than 3 months. Extracted RNA from PBMCs served as the source of the TCR library. Both iRepertoire HTBI primers and Arm-PCR of CDR3 regions were used to build the TCR beta libraries. Each CDR3 protein gets one entry after TCRdb re-called the multiplex PCR reads with MiXCR. The sample holds about 320,000 distinct CDR3 sequences, 15% to 20% seen once. The material was peripheral blood mononuclear cells (PBMCs), obtained at new diagnosis, from a patient treated with antithyroid drugs. The receptors were sampled from a female donor with Graves disease.

J is TRBJ2-3 and V is TRBV4-2, with D hard to call. The V gene lost 1 base and the J gene lost 0 bases, with 8 bases spanning the gap. Per the germline V gene, CDR1 is LGHNA and CDR2 is YNFKEQ. CDR3 size: 15 residues. The CDR3 bases are TGTGCCAGCAGCCAAGCAACAGCCAGCACAGATACGCAGTATTTT. Its protein product is CASSQATASTDTQYF.

The rearrangement uses TRBV28 and TRBJ2-1, with TRBD1 as a possible D gene (6 bases). V was cut by 6 bases and J by 3 bases, with 18 bases left in between. The CDR3 length is 16 residues. Germline V gene lookup returns CDR1 MDHEN and CDR2 SYDVKM. The CDR3 DNA sequence: TGTGCCAGCAGCCCACAACAGGGTGTGGGCTACAATGAGCAGTTCTTC. Translated: CASSPQQGVGYNEQFF.

This clonotype appeared many times. This sequence joins TRBV6-5 and TRBJ1-6, with D tentatively TRBD1 (6 bases). The V end was cut by 4 bases, the J end by 8 bases, with 12 bases between. The germline CDR1 and CDR2 sequences are MNHEY and SVGAGI. The CDR3 runs to 14 residues. The chain's CDR3 is CASSLGHRDSPLHF. As DNA, the CDR3 is TGTGCCAGCAGTTTGGGACATCGGGATTCACCCCTCCACTTT.